The 7 T cell receptor beta chains presented below share a single source sample, sequenced in a study of blood T cell repertoires in COVID-19. TCRdb keeps only in-frame clones here, not all; method: immunoSEQ multiplex PCR. Among about 430,000 clones listed, about 87% were seen once. Input material: peripheral blood. These receptors all stem from a man between 18 and 29 years old with COVID-19, enrolled during active disease.

V and J are TRBV7-8 and TRBJ1-3, with D hard to call. The CDR3 covers 14 residues. Per germline, CDR1 SGHVS and CDR2 FQNEAQ. The V end was cut by 7 bases, the J end by 4 bases, with 14 bases between. CDR3 protein: CASNDLASGNTIYF. In DNA form, the CDR3 reads TGTGCCAGCAACGACCTAGCCAGCGGAAACACCATATATTTT.

The chain carries TRBV5-5 and TRBJ2-7, with 10 bases that match TRBD1. The length of the CDR3 is 16 residues. The V segment lost 4 bases and the J segment 5 bases; nucleotides outside the gene matches: 12. The germline V gene encodes CDR1 SGHKS and CDR2 YYEKEE (reference sequence). This CDR3 reads CASSPDMTGGMNEQYF. CDR3 nucleotide sequence: TGTGCCAGCAGCCCAGATATGACAGGGGGCATGAACGAGCAGTACTTC.

The rearrangement uses TRBV10-3 and TRBJ2-7, with 10 bases that match TRBD1. Germline trimming cut 5 bases from V and 3 bases from J; bases unmatched to any gene: 10. Germline CDR1 ENHRY, CDR2 SYGVKD. This CDR3 comprises 16 residues. CDR3 coding DNA: TGTGCCATCAGTCGAACTCGGGACAGGGGCCACTACGAGCAGTACTTC. Its translation: CAISRTRDRGHYEQYF.

This chain connects TRBV6-1 to TRBJ1-5; tentatively, D is TRBD1 (6 bases). The V gene's germline CDR1 is MNHNS and CDR2 SASEGT. V lost 3 bases and J 7 bases, leaving 10 bases between the germline ends. The CDR3 is 13 amino acids. DNA for the CDR3: TGTGCCAGCAGTGACACAGGGATACAGCCCCAGCATTTT. It is translated as CASSDTGIQPQHF.

In regard to this clone: The junction departs from the called germline gene at one end, perhaps through a read error. The V gene is TRBV7-7, the J gene TRBJ2-1, with D uncertain. Germline V CDR1 and CDR2: SSHAT, FNYEAQ (reference sequence). The CDR3 is made up of 15 amino acids. Here the CDR3 DNA reads TGTGCTAGCAGCTTAGTCGAGGCCAGTTACAATGAGCAGTTCTTC. Its protein is CASSLVEASYNEQFF.

As DNA, the CDR3 is TGTGCCACAAACAGGGTCTCGTCCTACAATGAGCAGTTCTTC. Its translation: CATNRVSSYNEQFF. J is TRBJ2-1 and V is TRBV10-3; TRBD1 might be the D (6 bases). Trimming pared 10 bases from V and 1 base from J, leaving 14 bases between. The CDR3 has 14 amino acids. CDR1 is ENHRY and CDR2 is SYGVKD in the germline V gene.

The chain couples TRBV6-5 to TRBJ2-5; TRBD2 agrees at 8 bases. The trim removed 7 bases at V and 6 bases at J, leaving 10 bases unmatched. The CDR3 extends over 14 amino acids. The germline V gene has CDR1 MNHEY and CDR2 SVGAGI. The CDR3 reads CASIPREGLKTQYF. For the CDR3, the DNA is TGTGCCAGCATTCCACGGGAGGGTTTAAAGACCCAGTACTTC.